This T cell receptor beta chain was documented in a study of blood T cell repertoires in COVID-19 (dated by TCRdb to about 2020). General notes on the study: Collaborator samples came from the United States, Italy and Spain and covered acute and convalescent phases of COVID-19. Where HLA class I and class II types were available, the types were taken from metadata supplied by the sample provider, not from assay-based typing. The material from the prospective study consisted of cDNA or gDNA derived from T cells, B-cell-depleted T cells, or PBMCs. A freely available public database, intended as a resource for researchers studying the immune response to SARS-CoV-2, is where the repertoires were released. A de-identified subject ID, COVID-19 status, age in years and sex were almost always included in the sample metadata. The dataset comprised deeply sampled blood TCRbeta repertoires from subjects exposed to, actively infected with, or recovered from COVID-19. The samples were drawn from two sources: the first 160 participants of the ongoing ImmuneRACE study, and some 1,300 subjects contributed by 6 global collaborators. Findings and caveats that apply to the study as a whole: The amount of clinical and demographic metadata varied by source and participant and was provided uncurated.

Taken from the germline V gene (reference sequence), the CDR1 and CDR2 loops are GTSNPN and SVGIG. The CDR3 numbers 18 residues from cysteine through phenylalanine. Just CDR3 DNA is preserved here, 54 bases in frame from base 1. Compared with germline, V lacks 1 base and J lacks 0 bases; bases without a gene match: 7. As for this clone: This clone's antigen is unknown. Per-base qualities were not stored, and no clone one base away is much larger.

Samples from volunteer blood donors who had recovered from COVID-19 were contributed by a second Seattle source. Collaborating institutions collected whole blood in K2EDTA tubes following their own protocols. For TCRbeta analysis, collaborators shipped samples in one of three forms: frozen whole blood, isolated PBMCs, or DNA extracted from either of those sample types. The immunoSEQ Assay, a bias-controlled multiplex PCR, was used to amplify TCRbeta CDR3 regions from genomic DNA. As for the original processing: Nucleated cell counts per sample were estimated from amplification of reference gene primers within the assay. To quantify the absolute abundance of each unique TCRbeta CDR3 rearrangement, sequence reads were collapsed and filtered. Productive Simpson clonality was computed per sample as the square root of Simpson's diversity index over productive rearrangements. TCRdb obtained this table from immuneACCESS and retained in-frame rearrangements with V and J assigned. These tables miss some clones; where compared with another copy, unresolved V genes account for less than half of the shortfall, and the remainder is unexplained. The V and J calls and clone size are taken from that table; D and trimming were inferred from the DNA. Recorded for this sample are around 120,000 clones; approximately 87% of them occurred a single time. The ten largest clones take up roughly 7.9% of the sample.

The sequence was obtained from a man between 65 and 79 years old who had recovered from COVID-19. The sequence joins TRBV30 to TRBJ2-3, with 13 middle bases fitting TRBD2. Sequencing was done on a sample of peripheral blood. The nucleotides are TGTGCCTGGAGTGGGGGGACTAGCGGGGCGACTAGCACAGATACGCAGTATTTT. This is translated as CAWSGGTSGATSTDTQYF.